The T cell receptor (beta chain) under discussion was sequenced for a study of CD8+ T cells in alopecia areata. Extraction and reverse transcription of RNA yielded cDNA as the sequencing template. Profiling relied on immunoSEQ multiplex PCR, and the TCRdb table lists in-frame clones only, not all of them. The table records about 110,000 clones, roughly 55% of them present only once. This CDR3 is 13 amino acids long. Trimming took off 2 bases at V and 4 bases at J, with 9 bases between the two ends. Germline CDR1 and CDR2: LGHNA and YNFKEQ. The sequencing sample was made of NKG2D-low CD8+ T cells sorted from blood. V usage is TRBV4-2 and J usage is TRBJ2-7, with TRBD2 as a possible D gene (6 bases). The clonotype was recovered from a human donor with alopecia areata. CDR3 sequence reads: CASSQPGLYEQYF. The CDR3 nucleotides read TGTGCCAGCAGCCAACCGGGACTTTACGAGCAGTACTTC.